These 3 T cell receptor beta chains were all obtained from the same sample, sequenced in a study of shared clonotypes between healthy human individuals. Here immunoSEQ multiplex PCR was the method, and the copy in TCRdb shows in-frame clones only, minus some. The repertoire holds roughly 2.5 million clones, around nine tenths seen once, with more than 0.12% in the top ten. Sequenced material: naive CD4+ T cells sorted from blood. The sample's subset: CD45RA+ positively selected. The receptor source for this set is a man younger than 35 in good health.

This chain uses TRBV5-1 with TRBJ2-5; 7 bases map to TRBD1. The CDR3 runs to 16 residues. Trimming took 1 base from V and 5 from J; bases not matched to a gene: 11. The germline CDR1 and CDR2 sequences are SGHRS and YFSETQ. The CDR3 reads CASSLLAGTAQETQYF. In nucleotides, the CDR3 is TGCGCCAGCAGCTTGTTGGCCGGGACAGCCCAGGAGACCCAGTACTTC. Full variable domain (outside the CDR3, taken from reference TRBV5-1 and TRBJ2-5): KAGVTQTPRYLIKTRGQQVTLSCSPISGHRSVSWYQQTPGQGLQFLFEYFSETQRNKGNFPGRFSGRQFSNSRSEMNVSTLELGDSALYLCASSLLAGTAQETQYFGPGTRLLVL.

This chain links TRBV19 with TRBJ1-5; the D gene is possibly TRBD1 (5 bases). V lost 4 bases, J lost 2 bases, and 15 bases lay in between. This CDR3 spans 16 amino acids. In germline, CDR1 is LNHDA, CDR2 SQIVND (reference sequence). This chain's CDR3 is CASSTVGQIGNQPQHF. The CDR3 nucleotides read TGTGCCAGTAGTACAGTTGGACAAATCGGCAATCAGCCCCAGCATTTT.

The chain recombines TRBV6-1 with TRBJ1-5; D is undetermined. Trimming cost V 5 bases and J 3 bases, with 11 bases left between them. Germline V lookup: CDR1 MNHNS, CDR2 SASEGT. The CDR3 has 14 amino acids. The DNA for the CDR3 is TGTGCCAGCAGTCCCCGAGGACTCAATCAGCCCCAGCATTTT. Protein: CASSPRGLNQPQHF.